This entry lists 15 T cell receptor beta chains sequenced from one sample in a study of T cell responses to AZD1222 COVID-19 vaccine. Generated by immunoSEQ multiplex PCR, the TCRdb table keeps only in-frame clones and is missing some. The data show over 130,000 clones, about 90% seen once. Specimen: peripheral blood, collected 28 days after the second AZD1222 dose. These receptors all come from an adult who received the AZD1222 COVID-19 vaccine.

The chain joins TRBV9 to TRBJ2-7; possible D gene TRBD2, 6 bases. The CDR3 is 14 residues long. Trimming removed 4 bases from V and 3 bases from J, with 14 bases in between. Germline V gene sequence: CDR1 SGDLS, CDR2 YYNGEE. CDR3 bases: TGTGCCAGCAGCAGTCGGGAGACTAGCTACGAGCAGTACTTC. Its translation is CASSSRETSYEQYF.

This chain connects TRBV18 to TRBJ1-4; 7 positions match TRBD1. This CDR3 contains 14 residues. V lost 4 bases, J lost 4 bases, and 3 bases stayed unmatched. Per germline, CDR1 KGHSH and CDR2 LQKENI. The CDR3 DNA reads as TGTGCCAGCTCACGGGGACAGAGTAATGAAAAACTGTTTTTT. Its translation is CASSRGQSNEKLFF.

J is TRBJ1-3 and V is TRBV6-6; weak D call: TRBD1 (5 bases). In germline, CDR1 is MNHNY, CDR2 SVGAGI (reference sequence). Trimming took 5 bases from V and 4 from J, leaving 15 bases between them. The CDR3 contains 15 residues. CDR3 nucleotide sequence: TGTGCCAGCAGTCAAGGGGACCGGCTGGGAAACACCATATATTTT. The encoded protein is CASSQGDRLGNTIYF.

This rearrangement joins TRBV30 to TRBJ1-5; maybe TRBD1 (5 bases). V shed 2 bases and J shed 0 bases, with 11 bases lying between them. Germline values: CDR1 GTSNPN, CDR2 SVGIG (reference sequence). The length of the CDR3 is 15 residues. CDR3 amino acids: CAWSNQGLSNQPQHF. CDR3 nucleotide sequence: TGTGCCTGGAGTAATCAGGGACTTAGCAATCAGCCCCAGCATTTT.

The genes are TRBV9 and TRBJ2-3; 9 positions agree with TRBD2. Germline CDR1 SGDLS, CDR2 YYNGEE. The CDR3 runs 16 residues. V shed 2 bases, J shed 1 base, and the junction held 5 bases outside the gene matches. DNA for the CDR3: TGTGCCAGCAGCGTTGATATAGCGGGGGGCACAGATACGCAGTATTTT. It encodes CASSVDIAGGTDTQYF.

The V call is TRBV5-4, the J call TRBJ2-1; D is possibly TRBD1 or TRBD2 (5 bases each). The germline CDR1 and CDR2 sequences are SGHNT and YYREEE (reference sequence). The CDR3 contains 16 residues. V lost 1 base, J lost 1 base, and 12 bases lay in between. DNA for the CDR3: TGTGCCAGCAGCTTGCCTGGGACGGTTTCCTACAATGAGCAGTTCTTC. It translates to CASSLPGTVSYNEQFF.

This clone appeared once. V is TRBV2 and J is TRBJ2-1; the match to TRBD2 covers 7 bases. Germline V gene sequence: CDR1 SNHLY, CDR2 FYNNEI. The CDR3 extends over 15 amino acids. V dropped 6 bases and J dropped 5; count of bases not matched to a gene: 10. CDR3 in amino acids: CASRSAGSGHNEQFF. The CDR3 bases are TGTGCCAGCAGGTCAGCGGGAAGCGGCCACAATGAGCAGTTCTTC.

The chain carries TRBV7-2 and TRBJ2-2; D call uncertain. Germline-derived CDR1 and CDR2 are SGHTA and FQGNSA. The CDR3 covers 13 residues. V lost 0 bases to trimming and J lost 10 bases, with 9 bases between them. CDR3 bases: TGTGCCAGCAGCTTAGCCCCCCCCGCGGAGCTGTTTTTT. Translation: CASSLAPPAELFF.

The chain uses TRBV6-5 and TRBJ1-1; D is ambiguous. The V and J ends lost 7 bases and 4 bases respectively, with 13 bases between them. Germline assignment: CDR1 MNHEY and CDR2 SVGAGI. This CDR3 contains 13 residues. This CDR3 reads CASTPPLGTEAFF. The DNA of the CDR3 is TGTGCCAGCACTCCCCCCCTGGGCACTGAAGCTTTCTTT.

The chain links TRBV12-3 or TRBV12-4 to TRBJ2-7, with D unresolved. Trimming removed 1 base at V and 2 bases at J, with 6 bases between. The CDR3 runs 13 residues. As DNA, the CDR3 is TGTGCCAGCAGTTTAGGGAATACCTACGAGCAGTACTTC. Protein sequence: CASSLGNTYEQYF.

This chain uses TRBV3-1 (or the pseudogene TRBV3-2) with TRBJ1-2; TRBD1 agrees at 7 bases. Germline CDR1 LGHDT, CDR2 YNNKEL (reference sequence). The ends lost 5 bases at V and 0 bases at J; junction bases unmatched: 9. This CDR3 spans 16 amino acids. CDR3 residues: CASSRNTDRPNYGYTF. DNA for the CDR3: TGTGCCAGCAGCAGAAATACGGACAGGCCTAACTATGGCTACACCTTC.

V is TRBV5-1 and J is TRBJ1-2; TRBD1 matches at 7 bases. Germline assignment: CDR1 SGHRS and CDR2 YFSETQ. J lost 7 bases, V lost 4 bases, and 4 bases had no gene match. This CDR3 spans 12 amino acids. The CDR3 bases are TGCGCCAGCAGCACCGACAGGGCTGGCTACACCTTC. Amino acid sequence: CASSTDRAGYTF.

V and J are TRBV12-5 and TRBJ1-1; D unclear. V lost 1 base, J lost 4 bases, and 7 bases lay in between. Looked up from germline, CDR1 is LGHNT and CDR2 is FRNRAP. This CDR3 comprises 13 residues. Here the CDR3 DNA reads TGTGCTAGTGGTTTGGGATCATCCACTGAAGCTTTCTTT. Translation gives CASGLGSSTEAFF. Full variable domain (rest looked up from reference TRBV12-5 and TRBJ1-1): DARVTQTPRHKVTEMGQEVTMRCQPILGHNTVFWYRQTMMQGLELLAYFRNRAPLDDSGMPKDRFSAEMPDATLATLKIQPSEPRDSAVYFCASGLGSSTEAFFGQGTRLTVV.

The rearrangement uses TRBV11-2 and TRBJ1-6; no clear D. V lost 1 base and J 8 bases, leaving 12 bases between the germline ends. Germline values: CDR1 SGHAT, CDR2 FQNNGV. The CDR3 runs to 15 residues. The CDR3: CASSLVPELDSPLHF. CDR3 sequence (DNA): TGTGCCAGCAGCTTAGTGCCAGAGTTAGATTCACCCCTCCACTTT. The entire variable domain, with the rest obtained from reference TRBV11-2 and TRBJ1-6, is as follows: EAGVAQSPRYKIIEKRQSVAFWCNPISGHATLYWYQQILGQGPKLLIQFQNNGVVDDSQLPKDRFSAERLKGVDSTLKIQPAKLEDSAVYLCASSLVPELDSPLHFGNGTRLTVT.

The chain links TRBV6-7 to TRBJ1-6, with D maybe TRBD1 (5 bases). TRBV6-7 has ORF status, its function being uncertain. The V end lost 9 bases, the J end lost 0 bases, and 21 bases lay between the germline ends. This CDR3 spans 18 amino acids. The CDR3 protein is CARTRLRVYHSYNSPLHF. CDR3 DNA sequence: TGTGCCAGGACACGACTCAGGGTTTACCACTCCTATAATTCACCCCTCCACTTT.